Listed below are T cell receptor beta chains from one sample, sequenced in a study of OX40 agonist ivuxolimab in advanced cancers. Generated by immunoSEQ multiplex PCR, the TCRdb table keeps only in-frame clones and is missing some. The repertoire holds 65,000 to 90,000 clones, 80% to 90% seen once, with roughly 5.5% in the top ten. This material consisted of CD4+ or CD8+ T cells sorted from blood, taken in a trial of the OX40 agonist ivuxolimab. The receptors derive from an adult with an advanced solid tumor such as melanoma, head and neck, liver or kidney cancer. Each CDR3 is given with its conserved first and last residue. D genes are given only for firm matches. The size field is filled for only some rows; it gives once, few, many or a size class.

clone_size,j_call,d_call,v_call,cdr3_aa,cdr3_nt
.,TRBJ1-4,.,TRBV6-5,CASSRRPTNEKLFF,TGTGCCAGCAGTCGACGGCCAACTAATGAAAAACTGTTTTTT
.,TRBJ2-3,TRBD2,TRBV7-2,CASSLARGGGGAVTQYF,TGTGCCAGCAGCTTAGCCCGGGGCGGCGGGGGGGCCGTTACGCAGTATTTT
few,TRBJ2-7,TRBD2,TRBV14,CASRASGSYEQYF,TGTGCCAGCCGTGCTAGCGGGAGTTACGAGCAGTACTTC
once,TRBJ2-3,.,TRBV6-5,CASSYQVNTDTQYF,TGTGCCAGCAGTTACCAGGTGAACACAGATACGCAGTATTTT
.,TRBJ2-7,.,TRBV15,CATSLGSGRGYEQYF,TGTGCCACCAGCTTAGGCTCCGGCAGGGGCTACGAGCAGTACTTC
.,TRBJ2-1,TRBD2,TRBV10-3,CAISEIAGAVNNEQFF,TGTGCCATCAGTGAAATAGCGGGAGCTGTTAACAATGAGCAGTTCTTC
.,TRBJ2-6,.,TRBV6-4,CASRDSSGANVLTF,TGTGCCAGCAGAGACAGCTCTGGGGCCAACGTCCTGACTTTC
.,TRBJ1-2,TRBD1,TRBV29-1,CSVRTGKDGYTF,TGCAGCGTCCGGACAGGGAAGGATGGCTACACCTTC
once,TRBJ2-1,.,TRBV28,CASSSPALSGEQFF,TGTGCCAGCAGTTCCCCCGCCCTGTCGGGTGAGCAGTTCTTC
.,TRBJ1-1,.,TRBV4-2,CASSQDLFSNTEAFF,TGTGCCAGCAGCCAAGATCTGTTCAGTAACACTGAAGCTTTCTTT
.,TRBJ2-1,TRBD2,TRBV7-2,CASQRLAGINEQFF,TGTGCCAGCCAAAGACTAGCGGGTATAAATGAGCAGTTCTTC
.,TRBJ2-1,TRBD2,TRBV5-5,CASSSAGVAGEQFF,TGTGCCAGCAGCTCCGCGGGGGTAGCGGGGGAGCAGTTCTTC
once,TRBJ2-7,.,TRBV12-5,CASGSTQFEQYF,TGTGCTAGTGGTTCTACCCAATTTGAGCAGTACTTC
.,TRBJ2-1,.,TRBV5-1,CASSLDGRGSYNEQFF,TGCGCCAGCAGCTTGGATGGGCGGGGCTCCTACAATGAGCAGTTCTTC
few,TRBJ2-3,TRBD2,TRBV5-1,CASSSRTSGLDTQYF,TGCGCCAGCAGCTCCCGGACTAGCGGGTTAGATACGCAGTATTTT
.,TRBJ2-7,.,TRBV5-1,CASSLRGSWLEQYF,TGCGCCAGCAGCTTGAGAGGGTCCTGGCTGGAGCAGTACTTC
.,TRBJ1-6,.,TRBV6-1,CASSEEGRPPYNSPLHF,TGTGCCAGCAGTGAAGAGGGCAGGCCCCCCTATAATTCACCCCTCCACTTT
.,TRBJ2-7,TRBD1,TRBV5-1,CASSRSMTGNTYEQYF,TGCGCCAGCAGCCGCTCCATGACAGGGAATACCTACGAGCAGTACTTC
.,TRBJ2-3,TRBD1,TRBV4-3,CASSQGTGRTDTQYF,TGCGCCAGCAGCCAGGGGACAGGTCGCACAGATACGCAGTATTTT
.,TRBJ2-1,.,TRBV9,CASSVGEYNEQFF,TGTGCCAGCAGCGTAGGCGAGTACAATGAGCAGTTCTTC
few,TRBJ1-1,.,TRBV19,CASSISSGYTEAFF,TGTGCCAGTAGTATTTCTTCAGGTTACACTGAAGCTTTCTTT
.,TRBJ1-4,.,TRBV5-8,CASSLRGAEEKLFF,TGTGCCAGCAGCTTAAGGGGGGCAGAGGAAAAACTGTTTTTT
.,TRBJ2-5,.,TRBV20-1,CSARVQETQYF,TGCAGTGCTAGAGTTCAAGAGACCCAGTACTTC
.,TRBJ2-1,.,TRBV15,CATSRGVDEQFF,TGTGCCACCAGCAGAGGGGTGGATGAGCAGTTCTTC
.,TRBJ1-3,TRBD1,TRBV6-5,CASSYSTGDGNTIYF,TGTGCCAGCAGTTACTCGACAGGGGACGGAAACACCATATATTTT
.,TRBJ1-4,TRBD1,TRBV15,CATSGDRAVNEKLFF,TGTGCCACCAGCGGCGACAGGGCCGTTAATGAAAAACTGTTTTTT
.,TRBJ2-7,.,TRBV14,CASSQVGTSYEQYF,TGTGCCAGCAGCCAAGTCGGAACCTCCTACGAGCAGTACTTC
.,TRBJ1-4,.,TRBV30,CAWSVRPPSEKLFF,TGTGCCTGGAGTGTTCGTCCCCCAAGTGAAAAACTGTTTTTT
once,TRBJ2-1,.,TRBV9,CASSVGDTLYNEQFF,TGTGCCAGCAGCGTCGGGGACACCCTCTACAATGAGCAGTTCTTC
.,TRBJ1-6,.,TRBV7-8,CASGWGENSPLHF,TGTGCCAGCGGTTGGGGGGAGAATTCACCCCTCCACTTT
once,TRBJ1-1,.,TRBV5-4,CASGARGLNTEAFF,TGTGCCAGTGGGGCTAGAGGGTTAAACACTGAAGCTTTCTTT
.,TRBJ1-4,.,TRBV5-6,CASSFRWSEKLFF,TGTGCCAGCAGCTTCAGGTGGTCTGAAAAACTGTTTTTT
.,TRBJ2-3,TRBD2,TRBV9,CASSVATGGGAADTQYF,TGTGCCAGCAGCGTAGCTACCGGCGGGGGGGCCGCAGATACGCAGTATTTT
.,TRBJ2-7,TRBD1,TRBV6-1,CASGWIDRGYEQYF,TGTGCCAGCGGTTGGATAGACAGGGGGTACGAGCAGTACTTC
.,TRBJ2-1,TRBD2,TRBV6-4,CASSDSGLAPNNEQFF,TGTGCCAGCAGTGACTCGGGACTAGCGCCTAACAATGAGCAGTTCTTC
.,TRBJ2-2,TRBD2,TRBV4-1,CASSQASASGGGFTGELFF,TGCGCCAGCAGCCAAGCTAGCGCTAGCGGGGGTGGATTCACCGGGGAGCTGTTTTTT
.,TRBJ1-1,.,TRBV7-9,CASSLPGDFMNTEAFF,TGTGCCAGCAGCTTACCAGGGGATTTCATGAACACTGAAGCTTTCTTT
.,TRBJ1-2,TRBD1,TRBV7-2,CASSLRWATGALAGGYTF,TGTGCCAGCAGCTTACGGTGGGCCACAGGGGCCCTCGCGGGCGGCTACACCTTC
.,TRBJ2-3,TRBD2,TRBV7-2,CASSNLAGGDTQYF,TGTGCCAGCAGCAATCTAGCGGGAGGAGATACGCAGTATTTT
.,TRBJ2-1,TRBD1,TRBV7-2,CASSGWTGSYNEQFF,TGTGCCAGCAGCGGCTGGACAGGTTCCTACAATGAGCAGTTCTTC
.,TRBJ2-7,TRBD2,TRBV10-3,CAISHTAGGFYEQYF,TGTGCCATCAGTCACACAGCGGGGGGTTTCTACGAGCAGTACTTC
.,TRBJ1-4,TRBD1,TRBV5-1,CASSLAGTDEKLFF,TGCGCCAGCAGCTTGGCCGGGACAGATGAAAAACTGTTTTTT
.,TRBJ2-3,.,TRBV7-2,CASSSLGPDTQYF,TGTGCCAGCAGCTCCTTAGGACCAGATACGCAGTATTTT
.,TRBJ2-3,.,TRBV19,CASSTLSTDTQYF,TGTGCCAGTAGTACCTTAAGCACAGATACGCAGTATTTT
.,TRBJ2-2,.,TRBV5-1,CASSLEGAVPGELFF,TGCGCCAGCAGCTTGGAAGGTGCCGTGCCCGGGGAGCTGTTTTTT
.,TRBJ2-7,TRBD2,TRBV4-3,CASSPGTGLTLQYF,TGCGCCAGCAGCCCCGGGACGGGACTAACCCTACAGTACTTC
.,TRBJ2-1,.,TRBV9,CASSASPSRNEQFF,TGTGCCAGCAGCGCGAGTCCTTCACGGAATGAGCAGTTCTTC
once,TRBJ2-7,TRBD1,TRBV6-6,CASSYSDRGGEEQYF,TGTGCCAGCAGTTACTCCGACAGGGGTGGCGAGGAGCAGTACTTC
.,TRBJ1-5,.,TRBV2,CASTQGNSNQPQHF,TGTGCCAGCACGCAGGGTAATAGCAATCAGCCCCAGCATTTT
.,TRBJ2-7,.,TRBV25-1,CASSAAIVGPTYEQYF,TGTGCCAGCAGCGCAGCGATTGTAGGGCCCACCTACGAGCAGTACTTC
.,TRBJ1-1,TRBD1,TRBV19,CASSIGRQGAAFF,TGTGCCAGTAGTATTGGCCGACAGGGGGCAGCTTTCTTT
.,TRBJ1-1,TRBD1,TRBV27,CASSLTGQMNTEAFF,TGTGCCAGCAGTTTGACAGGGCAAATGAACACTGAAGCTTTCTTT
.,TRBJ2-7,.,TRBV29-1,CSVGSRATYEQYF,TGCAGCGTTGGGTCCAGGGCGACCTACGAGCAGTACTTC
.,TRBJ2-7,TRBD1,TRBV19,CASSIDPGQVYDEQYF,TGTGCCAGTAGTATAGATCCCGGACAGGTCTACGACGAGCAGTACTTC
once,TRBJ2-7,.,TRBV11-2,CASQHWDDYEQYF,TGTGCCAGTCAGCATTGGGATGACTACGAGCAGTACTTC
.,TRBJ2-7,TRBD2,TRBV5-1,CASSLAGSGSEQYF,TGCGCCAGCAGCTTGGCCGGTAGCGGGAGCGAGCAGTACTTC
.,TRBJ2-1,TRBD1,TRBV5-1,CASSPQGQSNEQFF,TGCGCCAGCAGCCCCCAGGGACAGAGCAATGAGCAGTTCTTC
.,TRBJ2-1,.,TRBV6-5,CARGAGEFF,TGTGCCAGGGGGGCGGGGGAGTTCTTC
.,TRBJ2-1,.,TRBV21-1,CASSKSTHSHNEQFF,TGTGCCAGCAGCAAATCTACTCACTCCCACAATGAGCAGTTCTTC
.,TRBJ2-2,.,TRBV5-1,CASSLVQGGGELFF,TGCGCCAGCAGTCTGGTGCAGGGCGGCGGGGAGCTGTTTTTT